This section outlines one T cell receptor beta chain sequence together with its context. Antigen unknown. V lost 1 base and J lost 2; bases outside the gene matches: 7. The germline V gene encodes CDR1 MGHRA and CDR2 YSYEKL. The length of the CDR3 is 17 residues. The sample is drawn from a study of OX40 agonist ivuxolimab in advanced cancers. Turning to the study itself: Intravenous ivuxolimab was administered to patients every 2 weeks at 0.01 to 10 mg/kg. Study-wide points: Blood T cells, both CD4+ and CD8+, expanded clonally by week 6 at 0.1 to 3.0 mg/kg. There were, on average, more expanded clones in CD8+ T cells than in CD4+.

Assay: immunoSEQ multiplex PCR; the TCRdb copy retains only in-frame clones and omits some. The sample has approximately 130,000 clones; approximately 94% are singletons. The starting material was CD4+ or CD8+ T cells sorted from blood, obtained in a trial of the OX40 agonist ivuxolimab. The chain has TRBV4-1 and TRBJ2-7; 11 bases fit TRBD2. The clonotype was recovered from an adult with an advanced solid tumor such as melanoma, head and neck, liver or kidney cancer. The DNA for the CDR3 is TGCGCCAGCAGCCAAGTAGGACTAGCGGGCCGGACCTACGAGCAGTACTTC. Amino acids: CASSQVGLAGRTYEQYF.